These 2 T cell receptor beta chains share one sample of origin, sequenced in a study of T cell clonality in common variable immunodeficiency. Study observations and caveats: Reportedly, TCR beta sequences from common variable immunodeficiency showed fewer deletions and N-nucleotide insertions.

The antigens for these receptors are not known. Repertoires were generated with immunoSEQ multiplex PCR, while TCRdb's copy carries only in-frame clones and drops some. The specimen has about 7,000 clones, none found just once. Specimen: peripheral blood mononuclear cells. These receptors originate from a human donor with common variable immunodeficiency.

Points on this clone: The observed sequence ends 3 residues before the CDR3 terminus, with the missing tail filled in from the germline J gene. This chain joins TRBV7-9 and TRBJ2-2; D is possibly TRBD2 (6 bases). Germline assignment: CDR1 SEHNR and CDR2 FQNEAQ (reference sequence). V lost 5 bases and J lost 3, with 13 bases in between. The CDR3 has 15 amino acids. The CDR3 loop is CASSPPGGDTGELFF. The DNA read from the CDR3 is TGTGCCAGCAGCCCCCCCGGGGGAGACACCGGGGAG.

This clone was seen ten or more times. The CDR3 end is not reached by the read, which stops 3 residues before it; the germline J gene fills it in. The chain recombines TRBV18 with TRBJ2-3, with D unclear. The CDR3 has 14 amino acids. V dropped 0 bases and J dropped 3 bases, with 7 bases sitting between them. Germline V CDR1 and CDR2: KGHSH, LQKENI. Here the CDR3 reads CASSPPVRTDTQYF. The DNA read from the CDR3 is TGTGCCAGCTCACCACCGGTAAGGACAGATACG.